The T cell receptor (beta chain) under discussion was sequenced for a study of blood T cells in healthy people across ages. Study results and caveats: In long-lived donors, naive CD4+ cell counts and diversity exceeded those of aged donors.

Germline CDR1 reads KGHSH; CDR2 reads LQKENI. V was pared by 2 bases and J by 2 bases, with 12 bases between. The CDR3 totals 15 residues. Aged about 6 to 95, donors were systemically healthy Caucasians from Russia. A second PCR of roughly 6 to 12 cycles used a sample-barcoded 5' primer and a J-beta primer mix. Each of the cDNA molecules was tagged by a template-switch adaptor with 12 random nucleotides. Every sample returned 2.5 million or more CDR3-containing paired-end reads. TCRdb re-called the 5' RACE reads with MiXCR, one entry per CDR3 protein. The sample carries some 860,000 distinct CDR3 sequences, more than 50% recorded once. As to this clonotype: Its antigen is unidentified.

Sample: blood. The chain carries TRBV18 and TRBJ2-5; D is ambiguous. The receptor's source is a middle-aged man in good health. The CDR3 DNA sequence: TGTGCCAGCTCACCAGCCAGTGAGGTGCAAGAGACCCAGTACTTC. It yields the protein CASSPASEVQETQYF.